This T cell receptor (beta chain) was identified in a study of cytomegalovirus exposure and HLA in healthy donors. Whole-study findings and limits: Reportedly, a later analysis found an Asian-associated ancestry cluster had fewer N-insertions than the approximately 600-donor mean. Researchers catalogued approximately 160 TCR beta chains as cytomegalovirus-associated. Association of 16,951 TCR beta sequences with HLA alleles was found at 0.05 false discovery rate in a later analysis.

Germline assignment: CDR1 SGHVS and CDR2 FQNEAQ. The CDR3 contains 16 residues. V was clipped by 1 base and J by 2 bases, with 12 bases between them. Worth noting for this clone: Its antigen is not known.

Amplification used 60 Vbeta primers and 13 Jbeta primers. Data came from immunoSEQ multiplex PCR; TCRdb stores just in-frame clones and leaves some out. The data hold about 110,000 clones, with roughly 80% observed a single time. The sample was PBMCs. This receptor was identified in a man aged 25-45 years in good health and CMV-seropositive. The chain is built from TRBV7-8 and TRBJ1-3; unclear D gene. CDR3 bases: TGTGCCAGCAGCTTAGAAGGTTGGACTACTGGAAACACCATATATTTT. Protein sequence: CASSLEGWTTGNTIYF.